Below, 26 T cell receptor beta chains from the same sample are listed, as sequenced in a study of Ad26.COV2.S vaccination and SARS-CoV-2 variants. Treatment meaning: 19 received Ad26.COV2.S at low or high dose, single or two shots; 5 received placebo; per-sample allocation not given. Samples came from day 63 after the first vaccine or placebo injection. Only in-frame clones appear in the TCRdb table, and some are missing; sequencing was by immunoSEQ multiplex PCR. The sample consists of roughly 510,000 clones, around 90% of them appearing once. The sample here was peripheral blood, taken in a trial of Ad26.COV2.S vaccine versus placebo. The receptors were sampled from a person between 18 and 59 years old who received the Ad26.COV2.S COVID-19 vaccine or a placebo.

This chain uses TRBV30 with TRBJ1-3, with unresolved D. V was shortened by 0 bases and J by 1 base, with 4 bases between the two germline ends. Germline V gene data show CDR1 as GTSNPN and CDR2 as SVGIG (reference sequence). The CDR3 is made up of 13 amino acids. CDR3 nucleotide sequence: TGTGCCTGGAGTGTGACGTCTGGAAACACCATATATTTT. This gives the protein CAWSVTSGNTIYF.

This clone was seen only once. V and J are TRBV10-3 and TRBJ1-6; no clear D gene. There are 16 residues in the CDR3. V gave up 6 bases and J gave up 5 bases, with 17 bases separating them. From germline, CDR1 is ENHRY and CDR2 SYGVKD. The CDR3 sequence is CAISAPGRMDNSPLHF. CDR3 DNA sequence: TGTGCCATCAGCGCCCCGGGAAGAATGGATAATTCACCCCTCCACTTT.

The chain is built from TRBV10-3 and TRBJ1-3; D uncertain. The CDR3 has 14 amino acids. V dropped 3 bases and J dropped 0 bases, with 6 bases sitting between them. The germline gives CDR1 ENHRY, CDR2 SYGVKD. The CDR3 bases are TGTGCCATCAGTGACTACAGCTCTGGAAACACCATATATTTT. Amino acids: CAISDYSSGNTIYF.

The V gene is TRBV7-2, the J gene TRBJ2-3, with no clear D. This CDR3 spans 13 amino acids. Germline V gene sequence: CDR1 SGHTA, CDR2 FQGNSA. Trimming took 3 bases from V and 6 from J, leaving 10 bases between them. CDR3 DNA: TGTGCCAGCAGCTTTCTGGAGTTTGATACGCAGTATTTT. This gives the protein CASSFLEFDTQYF.

On this clone itself: One end of the junction fails to match germline, which may point to a read error. V gene TRBV6-5 combines with J gene TRBJ2-5, with 10 positions matching TRBD2. The CDR3 runs to 11 residues. CDR1 and CDR2 from the germline V gene are MNHEY and SVGAGI. The chain's CDR3 is CASGTSGTPYF. The CDR3 region has the DNA TGTGCCAGCGGCACTAGCGGGACCCCGTACTTC.

The chain uses TRBV7-9 and TRBJ2-1, with 7 bases matching TRBD2. The CDR3 extends over 16 amino acids. Germline CDR1 and CDR2: SEHNR and FQNEAQ (reference sequence). J gave up 3 bases and V 5 bases, and 10 bases lay outside the gene matches. CDR3 in DNA: TGTGCCAGCAGCCCCGTGGAAGCGGGGCACTACAATGAGCAGTTCTTC. Protein product: CASSPVEAGHYNEQFF.

The CDR3 bases are TGTGCCAGCAGGCCGATGGGACTAGCGACGGTCGGGGAGCTGTTTTTT. This gives the protein CASRPMGLATVGELFF. This chain links TRBV5-4 with TRBJ2-2; 10 nucleotides match TRBD2. The CDR3 is 16 amino acids. Germline V gene sequence: CDR1 SGHNT, CDR2 YYREEE (reference sequence). The junction had 11 bases not matched to a gene; V was cut back by 5 bases and J by 7 bases. Full variable domain (rest looked up from reference TRBV5-4 and TRBJ2-2): ETGVTQSPTHLIKTRGQQVTLRCSSQSGHNTVSWYQQALGQGPQFIFQYYREEENGRGNFPPRFSGLQFPNYSSELNVNALELDDSALYLCASRPMGLATVGELFFGEGSRLTVL.

The rearrangement uses TRBV7-9 and TRBJ1-4, with a tentative D call TRBD1 (6 bases). The CDR3 spans 14 residues. Germline lookup yields CDR1 SEHNR and CDR2 FQNEAQ (reference sequence). Trimming took 5 bases from V and 1 from J, leaving 8 bases between them. As DNA, the CDR3 is TGTGCCAGCAGCCTAGGGGGAACTAATGAAAAACTGTTTTTT. Its translation is CASSLGGTNEKLFF.

The chain links TRBV28 to TRBJ2-1; 8 nucleotides align to TRBD1. Germline V CDR1 and CDR2: MDHEN, SYDVKM. The CDR3 consists of 16 residues. V shed 7 bases and J 5 bases; nucleotides not matched to a gene: 13. The CDR3 region has the DNA TGTGCCAGCACCAGCAGTGGACAGGGCGCCGACAATGAGCAGTTCTTC. It encodes CASTSSGQGADNEQFF.

The genes are TRBV11-2 and TRBJ1-1; weak D call: TRBD1 (5 bases). The CDR3 has 13 residues. V lost 1 base to trimming and J lost 4 bases, with 7 bases between them. Germline V gene data show CDR1 as SGHAT and CDR2 as FQNNGV. CDR3 amino acids: CASSLVGGTEAFF. The CDR3 DNA is TGTGCCAGCAGCTTAGTCGGGGGCACTGAAGCTTTCTTT.

CDR3 amino acids: CASSEDLRETQYF. The CDR3 DNA reads TGTGCCAGCAGTGAAGACCTTCGAGAGACCCAGTACTTC. V usage is TRBV2 and J usage is TRBJ2-5, with D unresolved. Trimming removed 1 base from V and 4 bases from J, with 7 bases in between. This CDR3 is 13 amino acids long. Germline V lookup: CDR1 SNHLY, CDR2 FYNNEI. The full variable domain, completed using reference TRBV2 and TRBJ2-5, is EPEVTQTPSHQVTQMGQEVILRCVPISNHLYFYWYRQILGQKVEFLVSFYNNEISEKSEIFDDQFSVERPDGSNFTLKIRSTKLEDSAMYFCASSEDLRETQYFGPGTRLLVL.

The chain recombines TRBV28 with TRBJ1-5, with D perhaps TRBD1 (5 bases). The CDR3 sequence is 13 residues long. Trimming cost V 8 bases and J 0 bases, with 8 bases left between them. The germline V gene encodes CDR1 MDHEN and CDR2 SYDVKM. CDR3 residues: CASLGVSNQPQHF. CDR3 nucleotides: TGTGCCAGCCTAGGGGTTAGCAATCAGCCCCAGCATTTT. The full variable domain, with the rest looked up from reference TRBV28 and TRBJ1-5, is DVKVTQSSRYLVKRTGEKVFLECVQDMDHENMFWYRQDPGLGLRLIYFSYDVKMKEKGDIPEGYSVSREKKERFSLILESASTNQTSMYLCASLGVSNQPQHFGDGTRLSIL.

This chain uses TRBV7-2 with TRBJ2-2; 7 bases fit TRBD1. With V trimmed by 4 bases and J by 6 bases, 2 bases remained unmatched. CDR3 length equals 13 residues. Germline CDR1 SGHTA, CDR2 FQGNSA. CDR3 DNA: TGTGCCAGCAGCTCGGGGACAGCCGGGGAGCTGTTTTTT. It yields the protein CASSSGTAGELFF. The full variable domain, with the rest looked up from reference TRBV7-2 and TRBJ2-2, is GAGVSQSPSNKVTEKGKDVELRCDPISGHTALYWYRQSLGQGLEFLIYFQGNSAPDKSGLPSDRFSAERTGGSVSTLTIQRTQQEDSAVYLCASSSGTAGELFFGEGSRLTVL.

The chain couples TRBV18 to TRBJ2-4; a weak D match, TRBD2 (6 bases). Looked up from germline, CDR1 is KGHSH and CDR2 is LQKENI. V lost 5 bases, J lost 4 bases, and 12 bases lay in between. CDR3 size: 14 residues. CDR3 amino acids: CASSGERVKNIQYF. For the CDR3, the DNA is TGTGCCAGCTCAGGTGAGCGGGTGAAAAACATTCAGTACTTC.

This chain joins TRBV29-1 and TRBJ2-7, with 9 nucleotides matching TRBD2. The CDR3 runs 16 residues. Per the germline V gene, CDR1 is SQVTM and CDR2 is ANQGSEA. After removal of 1 base from V and 7 bases from J, the junction contained 14 bases not matched to a gene. The CDR3 region has the DNA TGCAGCGTTGAAGGTGGGAGGACTAGCGAATGGGTAGAGCAGTACTTC. Protein product: CSVEGGRTSEWVEQYF.

The V call is TRBV15, the J call TRBJ2-7, with 7 positions matching TRBD1. Germline trimming cut 0 bases from V and 6 bases from J; bases unmatched to any gene: 8. This CDR3 region has 15 residues. The V gene's germline CDR1 is LNHNV and CDR2 YYDKDF (reference sequence). The CDR3 bases are TGTGCCACCAGCAGAGAAACAGGGGCTGCCGGCGAGCAGTACTTC. The encoded protein is CATSRETGAAGEQYF.

The chain is built from TRBV24-1 and TRBJ1-5; D might be TRBD1 (6 bases). Germline assignment: CDR1 KGHDR and CDR2 SFDVKD. Trimming removed 4 bases at V and 9 bases at J, with 21 bases between. This CDR3 region has 16 residues. The CDR3 DNA reads TGTGCCACCAGTGACCCGACACGGGCCGGGGGCGGGCCCCAGCATTTT. This encodes CATSDPTRAGGGPQHF.

The chain recombines TRBV19 with TRBJ2-7, with D possibly called TRBD1 or TRBD2 (7 bases each). The V end was cut by 6 bases, the J end by 2 bases, with 17 bases between. CDR3 length: 15 residues. CDR1 is LNHDA and CDR2 is SQIVND in the germline V gene (reference sequence). The CDR3 nucleotides read TGTGCCAGTAGCAGGGGGGGGACGCAAGCCTACGAGCAGTACTTC. It specifies CASSRGGTQAYEQYF.

The CDR3 loop reads CASSEAVYSNQPQHF. The CDR3 DNA follows: TGTGCCAGCAGTGAAGCGGTTTATAGCAATCAGCCCCAGCATTTT. The J gene is TRBJ1-5, the V gene TRBV2; no definite D call. CDR1 and CDR2 from the germline V gene are SNHLY and FYNNEI. Trimming removed 0 bases from V and 0 bases from J, with 6 bases in between. The CDR3 is made up of 15 amino acids.

The chain links TRBV12-3 or TRBV12-4 to TRBJ1-4; TRBD1 matches at 8 bases. With 7 bases clipped from V and 9 bases from J, the junction kept 7 bases outside the gene matches. The CDR3 runs 13 residues. The CDR3 nucleotides are TGTGCCAGCAACCGGGACAGGACGCAAAAACTGTTTTTT. Amino acid sequence: CASNRDRTQKLFF.

This clone has only one observation. The V gene is TRBV6-5, the J gene TRBJ2-7; no definite D call. Trimming stripped 7 bases from V and 0 bases from J, with 10 bases between. The CDR3 is 13 amino acids. Germline V gene lookup returns CDR1 MNHEY and CDR2 SVGAGI. CDR3 DNA: TGTGCCAGCACCCAGAAGAGCTCCTACGAGCAGTACTTC. Its protein is CASTQKSSYEQYF.

The chain couples TRBV6-2 or TRBV6-3 to TRBJ2-7, with unresolved D. V lost 3 bases and J 3 bases, leaving 15 bases between the germline ends. The CDR3 has 15 residues. Germline CDR1 is MNHEY and CDR2 is SVGEGT. This CDR3 is CASSYRSPRVYEQYF. CDR3 bases: TGTGCCAGCAGTTATCGAAGCCCGAGAGTCTACGAGCAGTACTTC.

In this sample, this clone turned up once. This chain connects TRBV2 to TRBJ2-2, with D tentatively TRBD1 or TRBD2 (5 bases each). Germline V lookup: CDR1 SNHLY, CDR2 FYNNEI. The V end lost 5 bases, the J end lost 7 bases, and 14 bases lay between the germline ends. CDR3 length: 14 residues. CDR3 sequence (DNA): TGTGCCAGCAGTAATCAGGGAGACGTCGGGGAGCTGTTTTTT. It encodes CASSNQGDVGELFF.

The V gene is TRBV6-5, the J gene TRBJ2-1, with a possible D match to TRBD2 (6 bases). Germline lookup yields CDR1 MNHEY and CDR2 SVGAGI. Trimming removed 6 bases at V and 7 bases at J, with 19 bases between. The CDR3 length is 15 residues. For the CDR3, the DNA is TGTGCCAGCAGCCGATCGGGAGTCAATGGAAATGAGCAGTTCTTC. This translates into CASSRSGVNGNEQFF.

This clone was observed a single time. The chain combines TRBV5-5 with TRBJ2-7; 7 bases agree with TRBD1. CDR1 and CDR2 (germline): SGHKS, YYEKEE (reference sequence). The CDR3 consists of 14 residues. Trimming removed 0 bases from V and 3 bases from J; junction bases left unmatched: 3. The CDR3 DNA reads TGTGCCAGCAGCTTGGATCCAGGGGGCTACGAGCAGTACTTC. This encodes CASSLDPGGYEQYF.

This clone was counted only a few times. This chain joins TRBV28 and TRBJ1-2, with D unresolved. The V and J ends lost 3 bases and 1 base respectively, with 9 bases between them. CDR1 is MDHEN and CDR2 is SYDVKM in the germline V gene. This CDR3 is built from 14 residues. CDR3 region: CASSFGGNNYGYTF. The CDR3 nucleotides read TGTGCCAGCAGTTTTGGCGGGAATAACTATGGCTACACCTTC.